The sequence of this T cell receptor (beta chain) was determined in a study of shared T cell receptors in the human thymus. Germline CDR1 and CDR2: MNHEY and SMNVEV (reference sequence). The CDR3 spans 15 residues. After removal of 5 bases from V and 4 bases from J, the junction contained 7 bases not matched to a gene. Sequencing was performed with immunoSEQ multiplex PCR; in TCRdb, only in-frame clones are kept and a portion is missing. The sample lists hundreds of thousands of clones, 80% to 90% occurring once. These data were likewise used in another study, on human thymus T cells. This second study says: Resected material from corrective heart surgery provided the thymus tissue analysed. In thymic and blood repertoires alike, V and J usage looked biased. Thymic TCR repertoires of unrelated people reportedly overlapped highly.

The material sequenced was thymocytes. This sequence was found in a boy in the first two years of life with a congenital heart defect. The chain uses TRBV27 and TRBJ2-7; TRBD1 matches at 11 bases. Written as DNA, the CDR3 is TGTGCCAGCAGTCTCGGGACAGGGGGTGTATACGAGCAGTACTTC. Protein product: CASSLGTGGVYEQYF.